The 29 T cell receptor beta chains below were found in one sample sequenced in a study of cytomegalovirus exposure and HLA in healthy donors. In the PCR, 60 Vbeta and 13 Jbeta primers were used. Using immunoSEQ multiplex PCR, the repertoire was profiled, and TCRdb retains in-frame clones only, with some absent. Of about 230,000 clones detected, around nine tenths appear once; the ten largest clones hold around 1%. Sequencing used PBMCs. The receptors come from a woman younger than 35 in good health and CMV-seronegative.

The chain is built from TRBV2 and TRBJ1-5, with TRBD1 as a possible D gene (6 bases). V dropped 5 bases and J dropped 4 bases, with 9 bases sitting between them. Germline V lookup: CDR1 SNHLY, CDR2 FYNNEI. This CDR3 is built from 13 residues. The CDR3 sequence is CASSYQGNQPQHF. The CDR3 coding sequence is TGTGCCAGCAGTTACCAGGGGAATCAGCCCCAGCATTTT.

The V call is TRBV27, the J call TRBJ2-5; 9 nucleotides match TRBD2. CDR3 length: 16 residues. J lost 6 bases, V lost 3 bases, and 11 bases had no gene match. The germline V gene has CDR1 MNHEY and CDR2 SMNVEV (reference sequence). CDR3 in amino acids: CASSFEGGRGVQTQYF. In DNA form, the CDR3 reads TGTGCCAGCAGTTTTGAGGGCGGGAGGGGGGTGCAGACCCAGTACTTC.

The chain combines TRBV4-2 with TRBJ2-3; TRBD2 aligns across 14 bases. V was pared by 3 bases and J by 5 bases, with 7 bases of the junction left unmatched. Germline CDR1 and CDR2: LGHNA and YNFKEQ. CDR3 length: 17 amino acids. The CDR3 DNA reads TGTGCCAGCAGCCAGACTAGCGGGGGGGCAGTTGGAGATACGCAGTATTTT. Translation gives CASSQTSGGAVGDTQYF.

The sample holds a few counts of this clone. The gene calls are TRBV4-1 and TRBJ1-5; D uncertain. The CDR3 is 16 residues long. Trimming removed 1 base at V and 0 bases at J, with 10 bases between. Germline CDR1 reads MGHRA; CDR2 reads YSYEKL. In nucleotides, the CDR3 is TGCGCCAGCAGCCAAGTCCCACAGTCTAGCAATCAGCCCCAGCATTTT. Its translation: CASSQVPQSSNQPQHF.

This chain links TRBV30 with TRBJ1-3, with 9 bases identical to TRBD1. J gave up 0 bases and V 6 bases, and 15 bases lay outside the gene matches. CDR1 and CDR2 (germline): GTSNPN, SVGIG (reference sequence). The CDR3 is 18 residues long. The CDR3 DNA reads as TGTGCCTGTATGGGACAGGGAATTTCCAGACACTCTGGAAACACCATATATTTT. It specifies CACMGQGISRHSGNTIYF.

This sequence joins TRBV7-9 and TRBJ1-6; D uncertain. The CDR3 totals 14 residues. CDR1 and CDR2 from the germline V gene are SEHNR and FQNEAQ (reference sequence). Trimming left V 1 base short and J 10 bases short, with 11 bases between. CDR3 protein: CASSLGETGSPLHF. For the CDR3, the DNA is TGTGCCAGCAGCTTAGGGGAGACCGGCTCACCCCTCCACTTT.

The chain carries TRBV4-3 and TRBJ2-6, with D unclear. CDR3 size: 16 residues. Trimming took off 3 bases at V and 0 bases at J, with 9 bases between the two ends. Germline V gene lookup returns CDR1 LGHNA and CDR2 YSLEER. Here the CDR3 DNA reads TGCGCCAGCAGCCATGTTGCGGCCTCTGGGGCCAACGTCCTGACTTTC. Translating it yields CASSHVAASGANVLTF.

The rearrangement links TRBV9 to TRBJ1-4, with D tentatively TRBD1 (6 bases). Germline lookup yields CDR1 SGDLS and CDR2 YYNGEE. The CDR3 has 15 residues. With 3 bases removed from V and 8 bases from J, the gap between germline ends came to 17 bases. This CDR3 is CASSARGHGGEKLFF. The CDR3 nucleotides are TGTGCCAGCAGCGCGAGGGGACATGGTGGGGAAAAACTGTTTTTT.

This sequence joins TRBV7-9 and TRBJ2-7; the match to TRBD1 covers 9 bases. CDR1 is SEHNR and CDR2 is FQNEAQ in the germline V gene (reference sequence). The trim removed 0 bases at V and 5 bases at J, leaving 2 bases unmatched. The CDR3 is made up of 14 amino acids. The CDR3 nucleotides are TGTGCCAGCAGCTTAGCCGGGACAGGGCACGAGCAGTACTTC. Its translation is CASSLAGTGHEQYF. Supplemented by reference TRBV7-9 and TRBJ2-7, the full variable domain reads DTGVSQNPRHKITKRGQNVTFRCDPISEHNRLYWYRQTLGQGPEFLTYFQNEAQLEKSRLLSDRFSAERPKGSFSTLEIQRTEQGDSAMYLCASSLAGTGHEQYFGPGTRLTVT.

V usage is TRBV7-6 and J usage is TRBJ2-1; D call uncertain. CDR1 SGHVS and CDR2 FNYEAQ come from the germline V gene. V shed 5 bases and J shed 0 bases, with 14 bases lying between them. CDR3 length equals 16 residues. Written as DNA, the CDR3 is TGTGCCAGCAGCCACCTTGTGGGCCCCTCCTACAATGAGCAGTTCTTC. Its protein is CASSHLVGPSYNEQFF.

The chain combines TRBV7-9 with TRBJ1-4; 9 nucleotides align to TRBD1. Germline CDR1 is SEHNR and CDR2 is FQNEAQ (reference sequence). The CDR3 spans 16 residues. J gave up 4 bases and V 5 bases, and 8 bases lay outside the gene matches. The CDR3: CASSPDRGQGNEKLFF. The CDR3 DNA follows: TGTGCCAGCAGCCCGGACAGGGGTCAGGGTAATGAAAAACTGTTTTTT.

In DNA form, the CDR3 reads TGTGCCAGCAGCTTTAGGACTAGCTCGAATGAGCAGTTCTTC. It codes for CASSFRTSSNEQFF. The chain couples TRBV7-9 to TRBJ2-1, with 8 positions matching TRBD2. Germline-derived CDR1 and CDR2 are SEHNR and FQNEAQ (reference sequence). CDR3 length: 14 amino acids. Germline trimming cut 3 bases from V and 7 bases from J; bases unmatched to any gene: 5.

This chain joins TRBV6-6 and TRBJ1-5, with TRBD1 as a possible D gene (6 bases). Trimming cost V 8 bases and J 0 bases, with 11 bases left between them. The CDR3 sequence is 14 residues long. Looked up from germline, CDR1 is MNHNY and CDR2 is SVGAGI (reference sequence). CDR3 nucleotide sequence: TGTGCCAGCGTTACAGGGTATAGCAATCAGCCCCAGCATTTT. This sequence encodes CASVTGYSNQPQHF.

The CDR3 region has the DNA TGCGCCAGCAGCGTATGGGACAGGGGTAATGAGCAGTTCTTC. This encodes CASSVWDRGNEQFF. The genes are TRBV5-1 and TRBJ2-1, with 10 bases lining up with TRBD1. Looked up from germline, CDR1 is SGHRS and CDR2 is YFSETQ. The CDR3 sequence is 14 residues long. J gave up 7 bases and V 4 bases, and 5 bases lay outside the gene matches.

This rearrangement joins TRBV4-1 to TRBJ2-2; 7 positions match TRBD1. Trimming at V came to 3 bases and at J to 5 bases, leaving 0 bases not matched to a gene. CDR1 is MGHRA and CDR2 is YSYEKL in the germline V gene. This CDR3 region has 13 residues. Here the CDR3 reads CASSHRGTGELFF. The CDR3, as DNA: TGCGCCAGCAGCCACAGGGGGACCGGGGAGCTGTTTTTT.

Note on this clone: One end of the junction is discordant with germline, which a read error may explain. This same CDR3 is encoded by further DNA sequences in the sample. The chain combines TRBV7-6 with TRBJ2-2, with D maybe TRBD2 (6 bases). Germline CDR1 SGHVS, CDR2 FNYEAQ. This CDR3 is 17 amino acids long. This CDR3 is CASSLVSLVAVTGELFF. The DNA for the CDR3 is TGTGCTAGCAGCTTAGTATCCCTTGTAGCGGTAACCGGGGAGCTGTTTTTT.

The chain couples TRBV4-1 to TRBJ2-3; D is possibly TRBD1 (6 bases). This CDR3 spans 14 amino acids. Trimming took 8 bases from V and 0 from J, leaving 12 bases between them. Germline V CDR1 and CDR2: MGHRA, YSYEKL. Written as DNA, the CDR3 is TGCGCCAGCGGACAGACAGCTAGCACAGATACGCAGTATTTT. Translation: CASGQTASTDTQYF.

A note on this clone: Relative to the germline gene, one junction end is altered; a read error may explain this. This same CDR3 is encoded by further DNA sequences in the sample. The V gene is TRBV11-2, the J gene TRBJ2-7; D gene uncertain. CDR1 is SGHAT, CDR2 FQNNGV, per germline. The CDR3 totals 13 residues. CDR3 sequence (DNA): TGTGCCAGTAGCTTAGGTTTCTTCTACGAGCAGTACTTC. Its protein product is CASSLGFFYEQYF.

The chain recombines TRBV5-4 with TRBJ2-7, with D possibly TRBD2 on 5 matching bases. Germline V gives CDR1 SGHNT, CDR2 YYREEE (reference sequence). Trimming left V 1 base short and J 3 bases short, with 11 bases between. The CDR3 extends over 14 amino acids. The DNA for the CDR3 is TGTGCCAGCAGCTTGAACGCGGGTGACTACGAGCAGTACTTC. Residues: CASSLNAGDYEQYF.

This clone appeared a few times. This chain connects TRBV4-3 to TRBJ1-4; 8 bases are shared with TRBD1. J gave up 4 bases and V 2 bases, and 9 bases lay outside the gene matches. The CDR3 contains 17 residues. CDR1 is LGHNA and CDR2 is YSLEER in the germline V gene. In DNA form, the CDR3 reads TGCGCCAGCAGCCAAACATTACAGGGGGTCTATAATGAAAAACTGTTTTTT. Its protein product is CASSQTLQGVYNEKLFF.

The chain uses TRBV6-5 and TRBJ1-2; 8 nucleotides agree with TRBD1. This CDR3 spans 15 amino acids. J gave up 4 bases and V 6 bases, and 10 bases lay outside the gene matches. In germline, CDR1 is MNHEY, CDR2 SVGAGI. CDR3 amino acids: CASRGTGSFSYGYTF. The CDR3 DNA reads TGTGCCAGCAGGGGGACAGGTAGTTTCTCCTATGGCTACACCTTC.

V usage is TRBV5-1 and J usage is TRBJ2-7; 7 bases agree with TRBD1. CDR1 SGHRS and CDR2 YFSETQ come from the germline V gene. This CDR3 region has 15 residues. V trimming: 5 bases; J trimming: 5 bases; junction bases outside the gene matches: 13. The CDR3 spells CASRTTGNIVDEQYF. The CDR3 DNA sequence: TGCGCCAGCAGGACGACAGGGAATATTGTAGACGAGCAGTACTTC.

This chain joins TRBV30 and TRBJ2-1; 7 nucleotides agree with TRBD2. CDR3 size: 13 residues. Germline CDR1 reads GTSNPN; CDR2 reads SVGIG (reference sequence). V was pared by 5 bases and J by 10 bases, with 11 bases of the junction left unmatched. The CDR3 sequence is CAWELTGGDEQFF. The CDR3 DNA sequence: TGTGCCTGGGAGTTAACGGGAGGTGACGAGCAGTTCTTC.

V usage is TRBV2 and J usage is TRBJ2-1; 7 bases match TRBD1. V trimming: 11 bases; J trimming: 11 bases; junction bases outside the gene matches: 30. Looked up from germline, CDR1 is SNHLY and CDR2 is FYNNEI. The CDR3 is 18 amino acids. The CDR3 loop is CAALAIGFDRDGSSQQFF. As DNA, the CDR3 is TGTGCCGCCCTAGCCATAGGTTTTGACAGGGATGGTAGTAGCCAGCAGTTCTTC.

The CDR3 coding sequence is TGTGCCAGCAGCCGTAGCACAGATACGCAGTATTTT. This encodes CASSRSTDTQYF. The chain recombines TRBV13 with TRBJ2-3; no firm D call. CDR1 is PRHDT and CDR2 is FYEKMQ in the germline V gene (reference sequence). V lost 5 bases and J lost 0, with 3 bases in between. The CDR3 is made up of 12 amino acids.

This clone was counted a single time. The rearrangement uses TRBV4-3 and TRBJ2-3; 10 bases map to TRBD2. Germline lookup yields CDR1 LGHNA and CDR2 YSLEER. The CDR3 totals 16 residues. The V segment lost 0 bases and the J segment 5 bases; nucleotides outside the gene matches: 5. The CDR3 DNA follows: TGCGCCAGCAGCCAAGATTTCACTAGCGGGGTAGATACGCAGTATTTT. This sequence encodes CASSQDFTSGVDTQYF.

V and J are TRBV10-3 and TRBJ1-1; 7 bases line up with TRBD1. Germline trimming cut 3 bases from V and 0 bases from J; bases unmatched to any gene: 4. Germline CDR1 ENHRY, CDR2 SYGVKD. The CDR3 extends over 15 amino acids. CDR3 bases: TGTGCCATCAGTGAATTGGGACAGTTGAACACTGAAGCTTTCTTT. Its protein is CAISELGQLNTEAFF.

This sequence joins TRBV6-5 and TRBJ1-5; D ambiguous. The CDR3 runs 13 residues. Germline CDR1 MNHEY, CDR2 SVGAGI. The V end was cut by 2 bases, the J end by 5 bases, with 7 bases between. CDR3 sequence: CASSYERDQPQHF. As DNA, the CDR3 is TGTGCCAGCAGTTACGAGAGGGATCAGCCCCAGCATTTT.

In DNA form, the CDR3 reads TGTGCCAGTAGTATTTTCAAGGGGACAGATACGCAGTATTTT. Its protein product is CASSIFKGTDTQYF. The chain carries TRBV19 and TRBJ2-3; the D gene is possibly TRBD1 (5 bases). The CDR3 is made up of 14 amino acids. Germline V lookup: CDR1 LNHDA, CDR2 SQIVND (reference sequence). The V end lost 3 bases, the J end lost 3 bases, and 10 bases lay between the germline ends.